This T cell receptor beta chain is drawn from a study of beta chain features in type 1 diabetes. General study results and limits: When VDJ junctions were examined, type 1 diabetes patients showed fewer insertions and more deletions. For Type 1 diabetes patients, all four CD4+ subsets carried TCRB CDR3s that were moderately but significantly shorter. PCR might pick shorter templates more often, in the same way for patients and controls. Among patients, naive, central memory and Treg TCRB repertoires appeared more similar than among healthy donors.

To note about this clone: Its antigen is not identified.

As every portion of the isolated RNA was reverse transcribed, the sequencing read expressed TCRB transcripts. Data came from immunoSEQ multiplex PCR; TCRdb stores just in-frame clones and leaves some out. The sample records some 270,000 clones, roughly an eighth being singletons. Germline V gene data show CDR1 as WNHNN and CDR2 as SYGVQD (reference sequence). Between the trimmed V and J ends, which lost 2 bases and 6 bases, there was a span of 13 bases. The CDR3 length is 14 residues. This receptor was taken from a woman aged 40 to 50 in good health. The rearrangement uses TRBV10-1 and TRBJ1-2, with D possibly TRBD1 on 5 matching bases. The sample taken for sequencing was naive CD4+ T cells from blood. CDR3 amino acids: CASSETGDWDGYTF. DNA of the CDR3: TGCGCCAGCAGTGAGACGGGGGACTGGGATGGCTACACCTTC.